A single sample gave rise to the 21 T cell receptor beta chains below, sequenced in a study of shared clonotypes between healthy human individuals. Clones were read by immunoSEQ multiplex PCR, and TCRdb kept only the in-frame ones, dropping some. The data hold over 850,000 clones, with roughly 74% observed a single time. Sequencing was carried out using memory CD4+ T cells from PBMCs. The subset denotes: CD45RA-negative fraction. These receptors came from a man younger than 35 in good health. Some clones in this sample may be carry-over from other donors' samples.

The chain employs TRBV19 and TRBJ2-3, with D unresolved. The CDR3 is made up of 15 amino acids. V was clipped by 0 bases and J by 2 bases, with 9 bases between them. The germline CDR1 and CDR2 sequences are LNHDA and SQIVND (reference sequence). This CDR3 is CASSIDGRYTDTQYF. CDR3 nucleotide sequence: TGTGCCAGTAGTATAGACGGCCGGTACACAGATACGCAGTATTTT.

The sample holds one count of this clone. The chain recombines TRBV27 with TRBJ1-1, with a tentative D call TRBD1 (6 bases). V lost 3 bases and J lost 1, with 9 bases in between. From germline, CDR1 is MNHEY and CDR2 SMNVEV (reference sequence). The CDR3 covers 14 residues. CDR3 amino acids: CASSFVGGNTEAFF. DNA of the CDR3: TGTGCCAGCAGTTTTGTAGGGGGGAACACTGAAGCTTTCTTT.

This chain links TRBV6-6 with TRBJ1-5; TRBD1 matches at 7 bases. Germline V gives CDR1 MNHNY, CDR2 SVGAGI (reference sequence). J lost 0 bases, V lost 5 bases, and 4 bases had no gene match. The CDR3 has 15 amino acids. The CDR3: CASSTTGYSNQPQHF. The CDR3 DNA sequence: TGTGCCAGCAGTACGACAGGGTATAGCAATCAGCCCCAGCATTTT.

The rearrangement uses TRBV7-6 and TRBJ2-2; 7 bases map to TRBD1. Germline V gene sequence: CDR1 SGHVS, CDR2 FNYEAQ. CDR3 length: 15 residues. The junction had 9 bases not matched to a gene; V was cut back by 4 bases and J by 7 bases. CDR3 sequence (DNA): TGTGCCAGCAGCTCCCCCCCCGGGACAGACGGGGAGCTGTTTTTT. This encodes CASSSPPGTDGELFF.

V usage is TRBV7-2 and J usage is TRBJ2-7; D is undetermined. CDR3 length: 13 amino acids. Germline lookup yields CDR1 SGHTA and CDR2 FQGNSA. The V gene lost 1 base and the J gene lost 4 bases, with 8 bases spanning the gap. The CDR3 bases are TGTGCCAGCAGCTTAGTTCCCGGGTACGAGCAGTACTTC. Translation: CASSLVPGYEQYF.

The chain joins TRBV4-1 to TRBJ2-5; TRBD2 matches 7 bases. This CDR3 spans 16 amino acids. Trimming removed 1 base from V and 2 bases from J; junction bases left unmatched: 7. The germline gives CDR1 MGHRA, CDR2 YSYEKL. DNA for the CDR3: TGCGCCAGCAGCCAAGGAGTTTCGGGAGGTCAAGAGACCCAGTACTTC. It translates to CASSQGVSGGQETQYF.

The chain links TRBV7-2 to TRBJ2-7; D not resolved. Germline V gives CDR1 SGHTA, CDR2 FQGNSA. V was cut by 2 bases and J by 7 bases, with 12 bases left in between. There are 13 residues in the CDR3. CDR3 amino acids: CASSLQRAREQYF. Written as DNA, the CDR3 is TGTGCCAGCAGCTTACAACGGGCGAGGGAGCAGTACTTC. Complete variable domain (other parts from reference TRBV7-2 and TRBJ2-7): GAGVSQSPSNKVTEKGKDVELRCDPISGHTALYWYRQSLGQGLEFLIYFQGNSAPDKSGLPSDRFSAERTGGSVSTLTIQRTQQEDSAVYLCASSLQRAREQYFGPGTRLTVT.

The chain has TRBV18 and TRBJ2-1, with a possible D match to TRBD2 (6 bases). The ends were cut back, 10 bases at V and 1 base at J, with 17 bases in the middle. From germline, CDR1 is KGHSH and CDR2 LQKENI. The CDR3 has 15 amino acids. CDR3 sequence (DNA): TGTGCCACCTCCCCTAGCGTGGGGTCCTACAATGAGCAGTTCTTC. Encoded protein: CATSPSVGSYNEQFF.

V and J are TRBV10-2 and TRBJ2-2; 8 positions match TRBD2. Germline V gives CDR1 WSHSY, CDR2 SAAADI. This CDR3 contains 12 residues. The J segment lost 6 bases and the V segment lost 8 bases, leaving 2 bases of the junction unmatched. The CDR3 nucleotides read TGCGCCAGCGGACTAGCCCCCGGGGAGCTGTTTTTT. Protein product: CASGLAPGELFF.

This rearrangement joins TRBV4-1 to TRBJ2-5; D call uncertain. The J call may be wrong; the DNA end is better matched by TRBJ2-7. In germline, CDR1 is MGHRA, CDR2 YSYEKL. The CDR3 contains 14 residues. CDR3 in amino acids: CASSRRTESYEQYF. The CDR3 bases are TGCGCCAGCAGCCGACGGACGGAATCCTACGAGCAGTACTTC.

The chain carries TRBV27 and TRBJ1-2; TRBD1 agrees at 9 bases. The germline V gene encodes CDR1 MNHEY and CDR2 SMNVEV (reference sequence). Trimming at V came to 3 bases and at J to 4 bases, leaving 3 bases not matched to a gene. CDR3 length: 14 residues. The CDR3 region is CASSFRQGGYGYTF. Here the CDR3 DNA reads TGTGCCAGCAGTTTCCGACAGGGGGGCTATGGCTACACCTTC.

DNA for the CDR3: TGTGCCAGCAGCCCGTCCGGCGGGAGACCCCACGAGCAGTACTTC. It specifies CASSPSGGRPHEQYF. The rearrangement links TRBV28 to TRBJ2-7; TRBD2 matches at 7 bases. The CDR3 totals 15 residues. Per germline, CDR1 MDHEN and CDR2 SYDVKM. Trimming took 6 bases from V and 5 from J; bases not matched to a gene: 13.

This chain links TRBV7-3 with TRBJ1-1; D is possibly TRBD1 (6 bases). The CDR3 runs to 14 residues. Per the germline V gene, CDR1 is SGHTA and CDR2 is FQGTGA. Trimming removed 2 bases from V and 6 bases from J, with 13 bases in between. The chain's CDR3 is CASSLGQGFAEAFF. CDR3 bases: TGTGCCAGCAGCTTAGGGCAGGGGTTCGCTGAAGCTTTCTTT.

This chain connects TRBV27 to TRBJ2-7; 10 bases are shared with TRBD2. Germline loops: CDR1 MNHEY, CDR2 SMNVEV (reference sequence). The CDR3 has 14 residues. V shed 6 bases, J shed 2 bases, and the junction held 4 bases outside the gene matches. The CDR3 sequence is CASSRLAGAYEQYF. The CDR3 nucleotides are TGTGCCAGCAGCCGACTAGCGGGTGCCTACGAGCAGTACTTC.

The chain employs TRBV25-1 and TRBJ1-5, with D hard to call. CDR1 and CDR2 from the germline V gene are MGHDK and SYGVNS. The V end was cut by 2 bases, the J end by 3 bases, with 8 bases between. The CDR3 contains 14 residues. The CDR3 region has the DNA TGTGCCAGCAGTGAAGGCGAAGCCAATCAGCCCCAGCATTTT. The encoded protein is CASSEGEANQPQHF.

Note on this clone: Other nucleotide sequences in the sample specify the same CDR3. The rearrangement joins TRBV15 to TRBJ2-5; 8 nucleotides align to TRBD1. The CDR3 length is 14 residues. Per the germline V gene, CDR1 is LNHNV and CDR2 is YYDKDF (reference sequence). The ends lost 1 base at V and 5 bases at J; junction bases unmatched: 3. The CDR3 loop reads CATSRGGQGETQYF. CDR3 bases: TGTGCCACCAGCAGAGGAGGACAGGGCGAGACCCAGTACTTC.

The V and J genes are TRBV7-2 and TRBJ1-3; D is undetermined. The germline V gene has CDR1 SGHTA and CDR2 FQGNSA. The CDR3 loop spans 14 amino acids. The V end lost 11 bases, the J end lost 0 bases, and 14 bases lay between the germline ends. The CDR3 loop reads CAVSGRLSGNTIYF. In DNA form, the CDR3 reads TGTGCCGTCTCCGGGAGACTCTCTGGAAACACCATATATTTT.

J is TRBJ2-1 and V is TRBV30; D is perhaps TRBD1 (6 bases). CDR3 length: 15 residues. Germline CDR1 is GTSNPN and CDR2 is SVGIG (reference sequence). Trimming took 4 bases from V and 4 from J, leaving 17 bases between them. The CDR3 DNA reads as TGTGCCTGGATGGGTAGGGGGAAACATTACAATGAGCAGTTCTTC. This encodes CAWMGRGKHYNEQFF. Using reference TRBV30 and TRBJ2-1 for the parts outside the CDR3, the full variable domain is SQTIHQWPATLVQPVGSPLSLECTVEGTSNPNLYWYRQAAGRGLQLLFYSVGIGQISSEVPQNLSASRPQDRQFILSSKKLLLSDSGFYLCAWMGRGKHYNEQFFGPGTRLTVL.

This clone was seen just once. The chain joins TRBV11-2 to TRBJ2-7, with a tentative D call TRBD1 (6 bases). Germline V gene sequence: CDR1 SGHAT, CDR2 FQNNGV. The CDR3 totals 13 residues. V was clipped by 4 bases and J by 4 bases, with 11 bases between them. CDR3 residues: CASSSLRGYEQYF. CDR3 DNA: TGTGCCAGCAGCTCTCTGAGGGGGTACGAGCAGTACTTC.

A single count supports this clone. V and J are TRBV5-1 and TRBJ1-4, with D unresolved. The CDR3 length is 15 residues. Trimming cost V 4 bases and J 0 bases, with 10 bases left between them. Germline CDR1 SGHRS, CDR2 YFSETQ. CDR3 residues: CASSTGRATNEKLFF. CDR3 bases: TGCGCCAGCAGCACTGGACGGGCAACTAATGAAAAACTGTTTTTT.

The table lists this clone with a count of one. The genes are TRBV6-1 and TRBJ2-5, with D hard to call. Germline loops: CDR1 MNHNS, CDR2 SASEGT. Trimming removed 1 base from V and 5 bases from J, with 11 bases in between. The CDR3 covers 14 residues. The CDR3 DNA follows: TGTGCCAGCAGTGAAGATGCCCGACGGGAGACCCAGTACTTC. This translates into CASSEDARRETQYF.